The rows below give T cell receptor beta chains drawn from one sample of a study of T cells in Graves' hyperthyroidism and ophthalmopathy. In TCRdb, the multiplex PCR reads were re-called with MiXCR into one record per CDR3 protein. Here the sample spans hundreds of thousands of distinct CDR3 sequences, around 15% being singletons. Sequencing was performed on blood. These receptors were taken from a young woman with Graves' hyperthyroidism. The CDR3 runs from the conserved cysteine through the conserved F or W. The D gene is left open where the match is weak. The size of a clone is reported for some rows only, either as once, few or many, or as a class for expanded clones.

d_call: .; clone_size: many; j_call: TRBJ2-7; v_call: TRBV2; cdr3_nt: TGTGCCAGCAGTGACGACCACACCTCCTACGAGCAGTACTTC; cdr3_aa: CASSDDHTSYEQYF
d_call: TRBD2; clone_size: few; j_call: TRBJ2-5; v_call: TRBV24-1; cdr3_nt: TGTGCCACCAGTGATTTGAGCGGGACCCAAGAGACCCAGTACTTC; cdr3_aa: CATSDLSGTQETQYF
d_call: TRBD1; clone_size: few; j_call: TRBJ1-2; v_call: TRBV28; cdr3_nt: TGTGCCAGCAGCCCCGGGACAGGGGGCGCAAACTATGGCTACACCTTC; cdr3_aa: CASSPGTGGANYGYTF
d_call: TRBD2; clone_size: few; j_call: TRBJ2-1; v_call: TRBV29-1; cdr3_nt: TGCAGCGGTGAAAGGGTTTGGGCTAGCGGGTACCCCTACAATGAGCAGTTCTTC; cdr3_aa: CSGERVWASGYPYNEQFF
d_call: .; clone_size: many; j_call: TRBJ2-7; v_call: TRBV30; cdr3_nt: TGTGCCTGGAGTGGGGAAAGGGTCGGGACCTACGAGCAGTACTTC; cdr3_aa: CAWSGERVGTYEQYF
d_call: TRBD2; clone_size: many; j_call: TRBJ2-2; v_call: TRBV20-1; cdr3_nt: TGCAGTGCTAGCACCCCCGCGACTAGCGGGAGCTGGGCCGGGGAGCTGTTTTTT; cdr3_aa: CSASTPATSGSWAGELFF
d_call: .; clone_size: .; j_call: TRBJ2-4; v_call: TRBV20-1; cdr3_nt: TGCAGTGCCGTACCAGGGGAGAGCGCGGCCAAAAACATTCAGTACTTC; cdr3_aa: CSAVPGESAAKNIQYF
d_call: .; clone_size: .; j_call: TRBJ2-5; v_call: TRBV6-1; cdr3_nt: TGTGCCAGCAGTGAATTTGGGGGTCAAGAGACCCAGTACTTC; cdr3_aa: CASSEFGGQETQYF
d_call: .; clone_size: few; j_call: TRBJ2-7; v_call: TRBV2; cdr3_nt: TGTGCCAGCAGTGAAGTAGGTAGCTGGGGGCGATCCTACGAGCAGTACTTC; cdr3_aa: CASSEVGSWGRSYEQYF
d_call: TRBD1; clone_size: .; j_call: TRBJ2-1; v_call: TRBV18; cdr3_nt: TGTGCCAGCTCACTCTTTCGACAGGGGGACAATGAACAGTTCTTC; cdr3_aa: CASSLFRQGDNEQFF
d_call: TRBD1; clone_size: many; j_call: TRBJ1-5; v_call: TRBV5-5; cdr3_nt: TGTGCCAGCAGCTTCAGGGGGTTCATTGGCAATCAGCCCCAGCATTTT; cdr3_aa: CASSFRGFIGNQPQHF
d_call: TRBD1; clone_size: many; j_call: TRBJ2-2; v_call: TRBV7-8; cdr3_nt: TGTGCCAGCAGCTTAACGGGACAGGGTAACACCGGGGAGCTGTTTTTT; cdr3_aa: CASSLTGQGNTGELFF
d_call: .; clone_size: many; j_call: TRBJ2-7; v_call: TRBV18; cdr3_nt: TGTGCCAGCTCACAACCGGGCCGCGAGCAGTACTTC; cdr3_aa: CASSQPGREQYF
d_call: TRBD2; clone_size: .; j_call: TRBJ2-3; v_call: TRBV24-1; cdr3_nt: TGTGCCACCAGTGATTCAGGACTAGAGGGCACAGATACGCAGTATTTT; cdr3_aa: CATSDSGLEGTDTQYF
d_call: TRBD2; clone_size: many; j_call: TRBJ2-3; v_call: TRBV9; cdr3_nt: TGTGCCAGCAGCGTAGCCGGACTAGCGGGAGGACGTGGAGATACGCAGTATTTT; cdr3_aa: CASSVAGLAGGRGDTQYF
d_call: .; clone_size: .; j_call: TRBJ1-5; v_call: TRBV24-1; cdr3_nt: TGTGCCACCTCGGGCAGGGTGGGAGGACAGCCCCAGCATTTT; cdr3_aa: CATSGRVGGQPQHF
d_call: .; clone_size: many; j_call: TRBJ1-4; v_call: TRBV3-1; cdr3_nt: TGTGCCAGCAGCCAACCCCTTCCGGGACGGAATAATGAAAAACTGTTTTTT; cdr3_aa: CASSQPLPGRNNEKLFF
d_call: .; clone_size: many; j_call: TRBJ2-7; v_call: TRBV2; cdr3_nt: TGTGCCAGCAGTGTACCCGGGACTGGCTACGAGCAGTACTTC; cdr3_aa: CASSVPGTGYEQYF
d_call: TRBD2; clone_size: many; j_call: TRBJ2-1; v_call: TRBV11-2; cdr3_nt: TGTGCCAGCAGCTTGGCCGGGACTAGCGGTTACAATGAGCAGTTCTTC; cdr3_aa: CASSLAGTSGYNEQFF
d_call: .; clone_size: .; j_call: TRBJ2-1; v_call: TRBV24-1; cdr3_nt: TGTGCCACCAGTGATTCAGTTAGCCCCTTAGGGGACAATGAGCAGTTCTTC; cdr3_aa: CATSDSVSPLGDNEQFF
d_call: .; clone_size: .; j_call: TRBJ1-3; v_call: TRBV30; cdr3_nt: TGTGCCTGGATTAGCAGCTCTGGAAACACCATATATTTT; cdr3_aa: CAWISSSGNTIYF
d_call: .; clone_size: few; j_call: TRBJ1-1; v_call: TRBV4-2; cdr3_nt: TGTGCCAGCACCCTTTCCATGAACACTGAAGCTTTCTTT; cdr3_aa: CASTLSMNTEAFF
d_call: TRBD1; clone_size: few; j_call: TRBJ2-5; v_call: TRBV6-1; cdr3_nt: TGTGCCAGCGGCGGACAGGGGAAAGGGCCGAACTTC; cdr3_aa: CASGGQGKGPNF
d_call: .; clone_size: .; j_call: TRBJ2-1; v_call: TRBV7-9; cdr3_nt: TGTGCCAGCAGCCCGTCGGGGACCGGCTCCTACGAGCAGTTCTTC; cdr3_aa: CASSPSGTGSYEQFF
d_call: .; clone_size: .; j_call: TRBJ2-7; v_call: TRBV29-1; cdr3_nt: TGCAGCGTTGAAGGTGGCGGAGCCTACGAGCAGTACTTC; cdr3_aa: CSVEGGGAYEQYF
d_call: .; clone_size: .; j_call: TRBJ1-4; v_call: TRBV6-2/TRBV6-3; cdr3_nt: TGTGCCAGCAGTTACCTCGGACCTAATGAAAAACTGTTTTTT; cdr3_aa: CASSYLGPNEKLFF
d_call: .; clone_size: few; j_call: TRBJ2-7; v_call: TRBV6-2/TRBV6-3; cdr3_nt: TGTGCCAGCAGTTACTCTCACAGGGCGGCCTACGAGCAGTACTTC; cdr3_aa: CASSYSHRAAYEQYF
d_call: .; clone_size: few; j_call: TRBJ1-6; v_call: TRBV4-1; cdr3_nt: TGCGCCAGCAGCCAAGAAAGTTTTTCACCCCTCCACTTT; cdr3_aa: CASSQESFSPLHF
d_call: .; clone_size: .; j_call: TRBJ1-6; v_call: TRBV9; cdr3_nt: TGTGCCAGCAGCGTAGCCCCCCGGGGACCGTCCTATTCACCCCTCCACTTT; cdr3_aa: CASSVAPRGPSYSPLHF
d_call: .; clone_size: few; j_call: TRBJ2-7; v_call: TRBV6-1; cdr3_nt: TGTGCCAGCAGAGCGGGACAGCTCTACGACGAGCAGTACTTC; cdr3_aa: CASRAGQLYDEQYF
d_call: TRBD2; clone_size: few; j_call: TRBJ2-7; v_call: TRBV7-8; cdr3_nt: TGTGCCAGCAGTTTTGGGGGGGGACTAGCGCTTTACGAGCAGTACTTC; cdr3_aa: CASSFGGGLALYEQYF
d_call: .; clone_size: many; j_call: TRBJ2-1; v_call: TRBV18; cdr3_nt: TGTGCCAGCTCACCCGAGGGGGGCAGTTTCTCCTACAATGAGCAGTTCTTC; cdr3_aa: CASSPEGGSFSYNEQFF
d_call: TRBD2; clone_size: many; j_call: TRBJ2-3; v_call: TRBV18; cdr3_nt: TGTGCCAGCTCACCCGGGAGGGACACAGATACGCAGTATTTT; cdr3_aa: CASSPGRDTDTQYF
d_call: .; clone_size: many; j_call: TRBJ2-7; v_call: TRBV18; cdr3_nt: TGTGCCAGCTCACCACCGAACTTCTCCTACGAGCAGTACTTC; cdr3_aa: CASSPPNFSYEQYF
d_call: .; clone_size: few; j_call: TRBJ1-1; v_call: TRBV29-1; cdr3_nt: TGCAGCGTTGATGTGGGGAAGTCCCCCCTCGTCACTGAAGCTTTCTTT; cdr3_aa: CSVDVGKSPLVTEAFF
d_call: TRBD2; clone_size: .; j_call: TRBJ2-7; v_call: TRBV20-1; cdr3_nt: TGCAGTGCTAGAGGGGGGGGGGGGGACCACTACGAGCAGTACTTC; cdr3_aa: CSARGGGGDHYEQYF
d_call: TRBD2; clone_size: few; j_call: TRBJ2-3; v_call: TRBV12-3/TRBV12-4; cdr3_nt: TGTGCCAGCAGTTGGACTAGAAACACAGATACGCAGTATTTT; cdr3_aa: CASSWTRNTDTQYF
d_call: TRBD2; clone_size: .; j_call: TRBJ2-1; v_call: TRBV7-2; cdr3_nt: TGTGCCAGCAGCGGAGGAACTAGCGGGAGTTCTCGGTCCTACAATGAGCAGTTCTTC; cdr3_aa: CASSGGTSGSSRSYNEQFF
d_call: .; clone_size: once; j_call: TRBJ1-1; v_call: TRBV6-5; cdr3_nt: TGCGCCAGCAGTTACTATGGGACAACTGAAGCTTTCTTT; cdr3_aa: CASSYYGTTEAFF
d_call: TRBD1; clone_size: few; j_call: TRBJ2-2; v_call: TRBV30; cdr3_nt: TGTGCCTGGAGTGCCGGGACAGCTGGCGTCGGGATCACCGGGGAGCTGTTTTTT; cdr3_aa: CAWSAGTAGVGITGELFF
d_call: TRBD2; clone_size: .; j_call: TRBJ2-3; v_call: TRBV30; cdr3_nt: TGTGCCTGGGCCTCACCACCGGGACTAGCGGGAGTTATGACAGATACGCAGTATTTT; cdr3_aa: CAWASPPGLAGVMTDTQYF
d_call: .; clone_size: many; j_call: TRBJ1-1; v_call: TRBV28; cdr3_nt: TGTGCCAGCAGTCCTATGACAGGCGTGAACACTGAAGCTTTCTTT; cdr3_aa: CASSPMTGVNTEAFF